Listed below are T cell receptor beta chains from one sample, sequenced in a study of shared clonotypes between healthy human individuals. Data came from immunoSEQ multiplex PCR; TCRdb stores just in-frame clones and leaves some out. The data show just over 2,000,000 clones, with about 95% seen just once and around 1.1% held by the top ten. Sequenced: naive CD8+ T cells sorted from blood. These receptors all come from a man aged 18 to 35 in good health. CDR3s include the opening cysteine and the closing phenylalanine or tryptophan. Fields, in order: V gene, clone size, J gene, D gene, CDR3 DNA, CDR3 protein. A D gene is named only where the DNA matches it firmly. Clone size appears in some rows only: once, few, many, or a class for an expanded clone.

v_gene: TRBV30
abundance: .
j_gene: TRBJ1-3
d_gene: .
CDR3nt: TGTGCCGGCGACTGGGGCTCTGGAAACACCATATATTTT
CDR3aa: CAGDWGSGNTIYF

v_gene: TRBV2
abundance: .
j_gene: TRBJ1-6
d_gene: TRBD1
CDR3nt: TGTGCCAGCAGTGGGGATGACAGGGGGCTTTATAATTCACCCCTCCACTTT
CDR3aa: CASSGDDRGLYNSPLHF

v_gene: TRBV6-1
abundance: .
j_gene: TRBJ2-7
d_gene: TRBD2
CDR3nt: TGTGCCAGCAGTGAAGAACTAGCGGGGCTCTCCTACGAGCAGTACTTC
CDR3aa: CASSEELAGLSYEQYF

v_gene: TRBV7-8
abundance: once
j_gene: TRBJ2-7
d_gene: TRBD2
CDR3nt: TGTGCCAGCAGTTTCCGACTAGCGGGGGGCCCTAGCTCCTACGAGCAGTACTTC
CDR3aa: CASSFRLAGGPSSYEQYF

v_gene: TRBV5-4
abundance: once
j_gene: TRBJ1-2
d_gene: .
CDR3nt: TGTGCCAGCAGCGGGGACGCACCAAGAGTGGATGGCTACACCTTC
CDR3aa: CASSGDAPRVDGYTF

v_gene: TRBV9
abundance: .
j_gene: TRBJ1-1
d_gene: .
CDR3nt: TGTGCCAGCAGCGTAGGTGCAGTGAACACTGAAGCTTTCTTT
CDR3aa: CASSVGAVNTEAFF

v_gene: TRBV9
abundance: .
j_gene: TRBJ2-3
d_gene: .
CDR3nt: TGTGCCAGCAGCCCCGATACAGATACGCAGTATTTT
CDR3aa: CASSPDTDTQYF

v_gene: TRBV7-9
abundance: few
j_gene: TRBJ2-7
d_gene: .
CDR3nt: TGTGCCAGCAGCTTAGTACAGACCTACGAGCAGTACTTC
CDR3aa: CASSLVQTYEQYF

v_gene: TRBV11-2
abundance: once
j_gene: TRBJ1-1
d_gene: .
CDR3nt: TGTGCCAGCAGCTTAGAGTCAGGGACTGAAGCTTTCTTT
CDR3aa: CASSLESGTEAFF

v_gene: TRBV7-9
abundance: .
j_gene: TRBJ2-7
d_gene: .
CDR3nt: TGTGCCAGCAGCGCCGGCAGCCTCTACGAGCAGTACTTC
CDR3aa: CASSAGSLYEQYF

v_gene: TRBV28
abundance: .
j_gene: TRBJ1-2
d_gene: .
CDR3nt: TGTGCCAGCAGTTTAATGAGGACGGGTAACTATGGCTACACCTTC
CDR3aa: CASSLMRTGNYGYTF

v_gene: TRBV7-6
abundance: .
j_gene: TRBJ2-1
d_gene: .
CDR3nt: TGTGCCAGCAGCTTATCGACGGCGGGCTCCTACAATGAGCAGTTCTTC
CDR3aa: CASSLSTAGSYNEQFF

v_gene: TRBV5-6
abundance: .
j_gene: TRBJ1-1
d_gene: .
CDR3nt: TGTGCCAGCAGTTCAACACCAAACACTGAAGCTTTCTTT
CDR3aa: CASSSTPNTEAFF

v_gene: TRBV27
abundance: once
j_gene: TRBJ2-1
d_gene: .
CDR3nt: TGTGCCAGCAGCTTCTTAGGAGAGGATGAGCAGTTCTTC
CDR3aa: CASSFLGEDEQFF

v_gene: TRBV29-1
abundance: .
j_gene: TRBJ2-3
d_gene: .
CDR3nt: TGCAGCGTTAGGGACTTCATTAGCACAGATACGCAGTATTTT
CDR3aa: CSVRDFISTDTQYF

v_gene: TRBV2
abundance: .
j_gene: TRBJ2-7
d_gene: TRBD1
CDR3nt: TGTGCCAGCAGTGAAACCGGGACAGGCATCTACGAGCAGTACTTC
CDR3aa: CASSETGTGIYEQYF

v_gene: TRBV30
abundance: .
j_gene: TRBJ2-5
d_gene: .
CDR3nt: TGTGCCTGGAGTGCTGACAGCCAAGAGACCCAGTACTTC
CDR3aa: CAWSADSQETQYF

v_gene: TRBV5-5
abundance: .
j_gene: TRBJ1-1
d_gene: .
CDR3nt: TGTGCCAGCAGCTCCATGGAGGCTTGGACTGAAGCTTTCTTT
CDR3aa: CASSSMEAWTEAFF

v_gene: TRBV5-1
abundance: .
j_gene: TRBJ1-1
d_gene: .
CDR3nt: TGCGCCAGCAGCTCCGGGGAGGGTTTGACTGAAGCTTTCTTT
CDR3aa: CASSSGEGLTEAFF

v_gene: TRBV28
abundance: .
j_gene: TRBJ2-7
d_gene: TRBD2
CDR3nt: TGTGCCACCCGAACTAGCGGGGGTACCTACGAGCAGTACTTC
CDR3aa: CATRTSGGTYEQYF

v_gene: TRBV5-1
abundance: .
j_gene: TRBJ1-1
d_gene: .
CDR3nt: TGCGCCAGCAGCTTGGACACGTTGAACACTGAAGCTTTCTTT
CDR3aa: CASSLDTLNTEAFF

v_gene: TRBV19
abundance: .
j_gene: TRBJ1-5
d_gene: .
CDR3nt: TGTGCCAGTAGCACCGGCCCGGGACAGCCCCAGCATTTT
CDR3aa: CASSTGPGQPQHF

v_gene: TRBV4-3
abundance: .
j_gene: TRBJ1-1
d_gene: .
CDR3nt: TGCGCCAGCAGCCAAGTACTCGCAGGGGCCACTGAAGCTTTCTTT
CDR3aa: CASSQVLAGATEAFF

v_gene: TRBV2
abundance: .
j_gene: TRBJ2-5
d_gene: .
CDR3nt: TGTGCCAGCAGTGAAGTTGGTGGACCAGGCGAGACCCAGTACTTC
CDR3aa: CASSEVGGPGETQYF

v_gene: TRBV9
abundance: .
j_gene: TRBJ1-1
d_gene: TRBD1
CDR3nt: TGTGCCAGCAGCGGGCCGACAGGGTCAGGCACTGAAGCTTTCTTT
CDR3aa: CASSGPTGSGTEAFF

v_gene: TRBV6-5
abundance: .
j_gene: TRBJ2-7
d_gene: .
CDR3nt: TGTGCCAGCAGTTACTCGGCCGACAGTTACGAGCAGTACTTC
CDR3aa: CASSYSADSYEQYF

v_gene: TRBV9
abundance: .
j_gene: TRBJ2-5
d_gene: .
CDR3nt: TGTGCCAGCAGCGAAGATTTCCAAGAGACCCAGTACTTC
CDR3aa: CASSEDFQETQYF

v_gene: TRBV9
abundance: .
j_gene: TRBJ2-3
d_gene: TRBD2
CDR3nt: TGTGCCAGCAGCGTAGAGGGGAACGGGGGGTTGGATACGCAGTATTTT
CDR3aa: CASSVEGNGGLDTQYF

v_gene: TRBV11-2
abundance: .
j_gene: TRBJ2-5
d_gene: .
CDR3nt: TGTGCCAGCAGCTTATTGGGCGAGGGCACAGCTGAGACCCAGTACTTC
CDR3aa: CASSLLGEGTAETQYF

v_gene: TRBV13
abundance: .
j_gene: TRBJ2-7
d_gene: .
CDR3nt: TGTGCCAGCAGCTTACAGGATAAGGCCTACGAGCAGTACTTC
CDR3aa: CASSLQDKAYEQYF

v_gene: TRBV19
abundance: .
j_gene: TRBJ2-1
d_gene: TRBD1
CDR3nt: TGTGCCAGTAACCGGGACAGGGACTACAATGAGCAGTTCTTC
CDR3aa: CASNRDRDYNEQFF

v_gene: TRBV2
abundance: .
j_gene: TRBJ1-2
d_gene: .
CDR3nt: TGTGCCAGCAGGACGGAAGGGGCCGACCTCTATGGCTACACCTTC
CDR3aa: CASRTEGADLYGYTF

v_gene: TRBV9
abundance: .
j_gene: TRBJ1-3
d_gene: .
CDR3nt: TGTGCCAGCAGTTTAGGGAACACCATATATTTT
CDR3aa: CASSLGNTIYF

v_gene: TRBV7-7
abundance: .
j_gene: TRBJ2-2
d_gene: .
CDR3nt: TGTGCTAGCAGCTTCGAGCCGAACACCGGGGAGCTGTTTTTT
CDR3aa: CASSFEPNTGELFF

v_gene: TRBV27
abundance: .
j_gene: TRBJ1-3
d_gene: TRBD1
CDR3nt: TGTGCCAGCAGTCCCGTCGGGACAGGGGAGGGCACCATATATTTT
CDR3aa: CASSPVGTGEGTIYF

v_gene: TRBV27
abundance: once
j_gene: TRBJ2-7
d_gene: TRBD2
CDR3nt: TGTGCCAGCGGCACCCGGGGACTAGCTTACTACGAGCAGTACTTC
CDR3aa: CASGTRGLAYYEQYF

v_gene: TRBV7-6
abundance: .
j_gene: TRBJ1-1
d_gene: .
CDR3nt: TGTGCCAGCAGCTTATCCCTGAACACTGAAGCTTTCTTT
CDR3aa: CASSLSLNTEAFF

v_gene: TRBV6-1
abundance: .
j_gene: TRBJ2-7
d_gene: .
CDR3nt: TGTGCCAGCAGTGAAGGGTTAGGTAAGGCCTACGAGCAGTACTTC
CDR3aa: CASSEGLGKAYEQYF

v_gene: TRBV4-1
abundance: .
j_gene: TRBJ2-5
d_gene: TRBD1
CDR3nt: TGCGCCAGCAGCCAAGTCTTTTCGGGACAGCAAGAGACCCAGTACTTC
CDR3aa: CASSQVFSGQQETQYF

v_gene: TRBV2
abundance: .
j_gene: TRBJ1-2
d_gene: .
CDR3nt: TGTGCCAGCCTCTCCCCTAGCTGGGGGGCTTGGGGCTACACCTTC
CDR3aa: CASLSPSWGAWGYTF

v_gene: TRBV4-1
abundance: .
j_gene: TRBJ1-2
d_gene: TRBD1
CDR3nt: TGCGCCAGCAGCCAGATACATGGGACAGGGTCCTATGGCTACACCTTC
CDR3aa: CASSQIHGTGSYGYTF

v_gene: TRBV9
abundance: .
j_gene: TRBJ2-1
d_gene: TRBD2
CDR3nt: TGTGCCAGCGCCCTCGGTGGCGGGAGGGCTAATGAGCAGTTCTTC
CDR3aa: CASALGGGRANEQFF

v_gene: TRBV7-9
abundance: once
j_gene: TRBJ2-3
d_gene: .
CDR3nt: TGTGCCAGCAGCGTAGGGAGGGATACGCAGTATTTT
CDR3aa: CASSVGRDTQYF

v_gene: TRBV7-2
abundance: .
j_gene: TRBJ2-7
d_gene: .
CDR3nt: TGTGCCAGCAGCTCACTTACTAGCAGGTACGAGCAGTACTTC
CDR3aa: CASSSLTSRYEQYF

v_gene: TRBV7-8
abundance: .
j_gene: TRBJ1-6
d_gene: .
CDR3nt: TGTGCCAGCAGCTGGGTGGGCTCCTATAATTCACCCCTCCACTTT
CDR3aa: CASSWVGSYNSPLHF

v_gene: TRBV7-9
abundance: .
j_gene: TRBJ2-1
d_gene: .
CDR3nt: TGTGCCAGCAGCTTACGAGGGGCTGCCTACAATGAGCAGTTCTTC
CDR3aa: CASSLRGAAYNEQFF

v_gene: TRBV7-8
abundance: .
j_gene: TRBJ2-7
d_gene: .
CDR3nt: TGTGCCAGCAGCTTAGTGACAGACTACGAGCAGTACTTC
CDR3aa: CASSLVTDYEQYF

v_gene: TRBV28
abundance: .
j_gene: TRBJ1-2
d_gene: .
CDR3nt: TGTGCCAGCAGTCCACGAGGGGCGGACTATGGCTACACCTTC
CDR3aa: CASSPRGADYGYTF

v_gene: TRBV27
abundance: .
j_gene: TRBJ2-1
d_gene: TRBD2
CDR3nt: TGTGCCAGCAGTTTTAGCGGGATCCCCTACAATGAGCAGTTCTTC
CDR3aa: CASSFSGIPYNEQFF

v_gene: TRBV10-1
abundance: .
j_gene: TRBJ2-3
d_gene: .
CDR3nt: TGCGCCAGCAGTGCATTAGCGGCAACTAGCACAGATACGCAGTATTTT
CDR3aa: CASSALAATSTDTQYF

v_gene: TRBV30
abundance: .
j_gene: TRBJ2-3
d_gene: .
CDR3nt: TGTGCCTGGGGCCTCACAGATACGCAGTATTTT
CDR3aa: CAWGLTDTQYF

v_gene: TRBV6-1
abundance: .
j_gene: TRBJ2-7
d_gene: TRBD1
CDR3nt: TGTGCCTCTACTGTCAGCGACAGGGGAAAGGACGAGCAGTACTTC
CDR3aa: CASTVSDRGKDEQYF

v_gene: TRBV19
abundance: .
j_gene: TRBJ2-1
d_gene: TRBD2
CDR3nt: TGTGCCAGTACGGGGGGATTGTACAATGAGCAGTTCTTC
CDR3aa: CASTGGLYNEQFF